The following is a TCR beta chain sequence with its context. Its antigen remains unidentified. Germline CDR1 and CDR2: MNHEY and SMNVEV (reference sequence). V was pared by 5 bases and J by 2 bases, with 5 bases between. The CDR3 runs to 12 residues. This record belongs to a study of identifying expanded T cells in peripheral blood. During the collection period, no donor immune events like infections were recorded. The assay was immunoSEQ multiplex PCR, and TCRdb's table has in-frame clones only and misses some. The data show 120,000 or so clones, approximately 88% seen once. Points from the study as a whole: Variance in clone template counts between approximately 2-week samples significantly increased with total template count across all healthy donors.

This sequence joins TRBV27 and TRBJ2-3; D gene ambiguous. The sample consisted of blood. This sequence originates from a person between 18 and 69 years old in good health. The CDR3 sequence: CASSHHTDTQYF. CDR3 DNA: TGTGCCAGCAGTCACCACACAGATACGCAGTATTTT.